These 10 T cell receptor beta chains were all obtained from the same sample, sequenced in a study of T cell repertoires in cytomegalovirus infection (dated 2019 in TCRdb). These TCRs are of unknown antigen specificity. The sample's treatment or condition label, in plain terms: in vitro stimulation with specific CMV peptide epitopes to enrich CMV-specific T cells. The listed sequencing device is Illumina HiSeq 1500. TCRdb reworked the public reads: Q25 trimming with fastp, MiXCR clone assembly, productive beta chains retained. A single entry per CDR3 protein holds the most common genes and DNA from its merged rows. This sample has approximately 990,000 distinct CDR3 sequences in its table, and less than 35% of those were observed once. About 14% of the sample lies in the top ten. The sequenced sample was cultured CD8+ T cells from PBMCs, obtained from culture after CMV antigen stimulation. The receptors were gathered from a human donor in good health (CMV status not recorded). Some clones in this sample may be carry-over from other donors' samples.

The V call is TRBV12-3 or TRBV12-4, the J call TRBJ2-1, with D unclear. V gave up 2 bases and J gave up 1 base, with 9 bases separating them. This CDR3 has 15 amino acids. CDR3 nucleotide sequence: TGTGCCAGCAGTTTACGGCCAAGGTCCTACAATGAGCAGTTCTTC. This translates into CASSLRPRSYNEQFF.

The sample holds a few counts of this clonotype. This rearrangement joins TRBV4-3 to TRBJ1-2; no clear D. V lost 0 bases, J lost 8 bases, and 13 bases lay in between. CDR1 is LGHNA and CDR2 is YSLEER in the germline V gene. This CDR3 contains 14 residues. The CDR3 bases are TGCGCCAGCAGCCAAGATATTGGGTACTGGGGCTACACCTTC. Protein product: CASSQDIGYWGYTF.

There are a few counts of this clonotype. The rearrangement uses TRBV6-2 or TRBV6-3 and TRBJ1-2; D gene ambiguous. CDR3 length: 16 amino acids. V was shortened by 0 bases and J by 5 bases, with 16 bases between the two germline ends. Germline V gene sequence: CDR1 MNHEY, CDR2 SVGEGT. The CDR3 sequence: CASSYSPDPRGYGYTF. Written as DNA, the CDR3 is TGTGCCAGCAGTTACTCGCCGGACCCACGGGGATATGGCTACACCTTC.

This rearrangement joins TRBV7-4 to TRBJ2-5, with D possibly being TRBD1 (6 bases). V lost 4 bases and J 0 bases, leaving 18 bases between the germline ends. CDR3 length equals 17 residues. Germline assignment: CDR1 SGHVT and CDR2 SQSDAQ. The CDR3 sequence is CASSSGQTREYQETQYF. The CDR3 DNA reads as TGTGCCAGCAGCTCCGGACAGACTCGAGAGTACCAAGAGACCCAGTACTTC.

This clonotype appeared many times. V usage is TRBV7-9 and J usage is TRBJ1-5; a possible D gene is TRBD1 (5 bases). The V end lost 5 bases, the J end lost 4 bases, and 15 bases lay between the germline ends. CDR1 is SEHNR, CDR2 FQNEAQ, per germline (reference sequence). The CDR3 is 15 residues long. For the CDR3, the DNA is TGTGCCAGCAGCGACCGGGACCCTATTAATCAGCCCCAGCATTTT. Its translation: CASSDRDPINQPQHF.

Points on this clonotype: The junction departs from the called germline gene at one end, perhaps through a read error. This chain links TRBV6-8 with TRBJ1-2; D may be TRBD1 (6 bases). CDR1 is MNHGY, CDR2 SAAAGT, per germline. The CDR3 consists of 14 residues. CDR3 sequence reads: CANSDGGGAYGYTF. DNA of the CDR3: TGTGCCAACAGTGACGGGGGGGGGGCATATGGCTACACCTTC.

V gene TRBV6-4 combines with J gene TRBJ2-1; D may be TRBD1 or TRBD2 (5 bases each). The V and J ends lost 4 bases and 0 bases respectively, with 13 bases between them. Germline V gene sequence: CDR1 MRHNA, CDR2 SNTAGT. The CDR3 extends over 16 amino acids. This chain's CDR3 is CASSVLAGSSYNEQFF. CDR3 in DNA: TGTGCCAGCAGTGTATTGGCAGGGAGCTCCTACAATGAGCAGTTCTTC.

The V and J genes are TRBV4-1 and TRBJ2-1; maybe TRBD2 (6 bases). CDR3 length: 15 amino acids. The V gene's germline CDR1 is MGHRA and CDR2 YSYEKL. V lost 2 bases and J 8 bases, leaving 16 bases between the germline ends. The chain's CDR3 is CASSQPGTRWDEQFF. CDR3 in DNA: TGCGCCAGCAGCCAACCCGGGACTCGATGGGATGAGCAGTTCTTC.

The rearrangement links TRBV5-3 to TRBJ1-1; 8 positions match TRBD1. TRBV5-3 is reported as an ORF; its role is uncertain. Trimming cost V 8 bases and J 2 bases; bases outside gene matches: 5. There are 13 residues in the CDR3. The CDR3 DNA reads as TGTGCCAGCATCGGACAGGGTAACACTGAAGCTTTCTTT. It codes for CASIGQGNTEAFF.

The J gene is TRBJ1-1, the V gene TRBV6-1, with D possibly being TRBD1 (5 bases). The CDR3 length is 13 residues. Deletions cut 0 bases from V and 8 bases from J, with 10 bases between. Per the germline V gene, CDR1 is MNHNS and CDR2 is SASEGT. The CDR3 is CASSEAGGGEAFF. CDR3 DNA: TGTGCCAGCAGTGAAGCCGGCGGGGGGGAAGCTTTCTTT.